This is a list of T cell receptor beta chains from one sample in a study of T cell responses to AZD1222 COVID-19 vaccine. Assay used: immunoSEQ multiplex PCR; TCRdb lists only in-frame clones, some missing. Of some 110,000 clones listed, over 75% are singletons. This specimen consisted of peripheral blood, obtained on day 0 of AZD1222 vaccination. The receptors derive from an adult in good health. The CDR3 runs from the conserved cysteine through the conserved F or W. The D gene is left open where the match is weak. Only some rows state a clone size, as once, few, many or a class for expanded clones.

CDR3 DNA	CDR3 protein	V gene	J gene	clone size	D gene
TGCGCCAGCAGCCAAGATGGTAGCGGGGGATACAATGAGCAGTTCTTC	CASSQDGSGGYNEQFF	TRBV4-1	TRBJ2-1	-	TRBD2
TGTGCCAGCAGCTTAAGCGCCAGTGGAAACACTGAAGCTTTCTTT	CASSLSASGNTEAFF	TRBV11-3	TRBJ1-1	-	-
TGTGCCAGCAGCTTAGTAAGCTGGGTCCGCGATGGCTACACCTTC	CASSLVSWVRDGYTF	TRBV7-9	TRBJ1-2	-	-
TGTGCCAGCAGGGCGCCCCTAGTAGGGCAGTACTTC	CASRAPLVGQYF	TRBV2	TRBJ2-7	-	-
TGTGCCAGCCACGACAGTGGCTCTGGAAACACCATATATTTT	CASHDSGSGNTIYF	TRBV7-9	TRBJ1-3	-	-
TGTGCCAGCAGTTTTGGTCAGACTAATGAAGCTTTCTTT	CASSFGQTNEAFF	TRBV12-3/TRBV12-4	TRBJ1-1	-	-
TGTGCCATCAGTGAGCGAAAGGGACAGAGCAATCAGCCCCAGCATTTT	CAISERKGQSNQPQHF	TRBV10-3	TRBJ1-5	-	TRBD1
TGTGCCAGCAGTGAAGGGGGGACAGGGGCATATGGCTACACCTTC	CASSEGGTGAYGYTF	TRBV6-1	TRBJ1-2	-	TRBD1
TGTGCCAGCAGTGCCAGATCCAACTATGGCTACACCTTC	CASSARSNYGYTF	TRBV27	TRBJ1-2	-	-
TGTGCCAGCAGGGAGGACAGCCTCCTAGGCTACACCTTC	CASREDSLLGYTF	TRBV2	TRBJ1-2	-	-
TGTGCCAGCAGTTACAACTCGGGAGGACAGTCCTACGAGCAGTACTTC	CASSYNSGGQSYEQYF	TRBV9	TRBJ2-7	-	-
TGTGCCACCAGTGACCCGGGGGGCTTTACTGAAGCTTTCTTT	CATSDPGGFTEAFF	TRBV24-1	TRBJ1-1	-	-
TGCAGTGCTAGTGATCCTGGTAATGAAAAACTGTTTTTT	CSASDPGNEKLFF	TRBV20-1	TRBJ1-4	-	-
TGTGCCAGTAGTACTCTCGGATCGTCGCCTGGCTACACCTTC	CASSTLGSSPGYTF	TRBV19	TRBJ1-2	-	-
TGTGCCAGCAGCAAGCGGGGTTCGACAGGGGGCCTGGAAGCTTTCTTT	CASSKRGSTGGLEAFF	TRBV7-2	TRBJ1-1	-	TRBD1
TGTGCCAGCACTGGACAGGGGGGGAATCAGCCCCAGCATTTT	CASTGQGGNQPQHF	TRBV2	TRBJ1-5	-	TRBD1
TGTGCCAGCAGCACTAAGCGGGGGAGCACAGATACGCAGTATTTT	CASSTKRGSTDTQYF	TRBV7-2	TRBJ2-3	-	TRBD2
TGTGCCAGCTCACCACGATCAGGGCTCCTCACCGGGGAGCTGTTTTTT	CASSPRSGLLTGELFF	TRBV18	TRBJ2-2	-	-
TGTGCCAGCAGTTTCCGGACAGGGGGGGGTAATGAAAAACTGTTTTTT	CASSFRTGGGNEKLFF	TRBV28	TRBJ1-4	-	TRBD1
TGTGCCAGCAGTGGTCATACAGGGGCCTCCTACGAGCAGTACTTC	CASSGHTGASYEQYF	TRBV27	TRBJ2-7	-	TRBD1
TGTGCCAGCATCCTCGGGACGCTAAACACTGAAGCTTTCTTT	CASILGTLNTEAFF	TRBV11-2	TRBJ1-1	-	-
TGTGCCAGCAGCTTATTAGGGGGCGGGACTGAAGCTTTCTTT	CASSLLGGGTEAFF	TRBV9	TRBJ1-1	-	TRBD1
TGTGCCAGCAGTAAACAGGGTTTAGGTGGCTACACCTTC	CASSKQGLGGYTF	TRBV28	TRBJ1-2	-	-
TGTGCCAGCAGCTCTGGGAGTCGAGGGGCCCGTACGCAGTATTTT	CASSSGSRGARTQYF	TRBV7-2	TRBJ2-3	-	-
TGTGCCAGCTCACGTCCCGGGACAGGGTGGGATACGCAGTATTTT	CASSRPGTGWDTQYF	TRBV18	TRBJ2-3	-	TRBD1
TGTGCCAGCAGTCGGGTAGGTCTCTGGGAAGCTTTCTTT	CASSRVGLWEAFF	TRBV5-5	TRBJ1-1	few	-
TGTGCCAGCAGTGTTTCCCCTTCAGGGGAAAATGAAAAACTGTTTTTT	CASSVSPSGENEKLFF	TRBV6-1	TRBJ1-4	-	-
TGCAGCGTCGCGCAGGGGGTGCTGGGCTACACCTTC	CSVAQGVLGYTF	TRBV29-1	TRBJ1-2	-	TRBD1
TGTGCCACCAGCAGAAGGGCGGAAAGCTACGAGCAGTACTTC	CATSRRAESYEQYF	TRBV15	TRBJ2-7	-	-
TGCGCCAGCAGCTCGGACGGGCAGGGTAACACTGAAGCTTTCTTT	CASSSDGQGNTEAFF	TRBV5-1	TRBJ1-1	-	-
TGTGCCACCAGTGACCCTGGGACAGGGGAGTGGGGCAATGAGCAGTTCTTC	CATSDPGTGEWGNEQFF	TRBV24-1	TRBJ2-1	-	TRBD1
TGTGCCAGCTCACCACGGAGGGTATCTAGCACAGATACGCAGTATTTT	CASSPRRVSSTDTQYF	TRBV18	TRBJ2-3	-	-
TGTGCCAGCTCACCGGGGACAGACAGCTACTATGGCTACACCTTC	CASSPGTDSYYGYTF	TRBV18	TRBJ1-2	-	TRBD1
TGTGCCAGCAGTTTCCGGAAAAATCAGCCCCAGCATTTT	CASSFRKNQPQHF	TRBV28	TRBJ1-5	-	-
TGTGCCAGCAGCCATGGGCGGAGGGAATATAATTCACCCCTCCACTTT	CASSHGRREYNSPLHF	TRBV4-2	TRBJ1-6	-	-
TGTGCCAGCAGCAAATCTGTACCGGCAGAGGGTAGCGGGAGGTTAGACTTC	CASSKSVPAEGSGRLDF	TRBV21-1	TRBJ2-7	-	-
TGCGCCAGCAGCCAAGGTGGGACGGGGAACATTCAGTACTTC	CASSQGGTGNIQYF	TRBV4-3	TRBJ2-4	-	-
TGCGCCAGCAGCCGCCCTTCCAATGAAGGCGGTTCAGATACGCAGTATTTT	CASSRPSNEGGSDTQYF	TRBV4-1	TRBJ2-3	-	-
TGCGCCAGCAGCCCCGTAGGGGGACAGGCAGCGAGGGGGGCCAACGTCCTGACTTTC	CASSPVGGQAARGANVLTF	TRBV5-1	TRBJ2-6	-	TRBD1
TGTGCCAGCAGCTTAGGGCCAGGAGGCGGGGCCAACGTCCTGACTTTC	CASSLGPGGGANVLTF	TRBV11-2	TRBJ2-6	-	-
TGCAGCCCACTTAAGGTATGGACAGAGCAAGACTCTGGAAACACCATATATTTT	CSPLKVWTEQDSGNTIYF	TRBV29-1	TRBJ1-3	-	-
TGTGCCAGCAGCAGATCCGGGACAGCTCGCAATCAGCCCCAGCATTTT	CASSRSGTARNQPQHF	TRBV16	TRBJ1-5	-	TRBD1
TGTGCCAGCAGCCAAGTAGCGGGGGGATCCTACGAGCAGTACTTC	CASSQVAGGSYEQYF	TRBV4-2	TRBJ2-7	-	TRBD2
TGTGCCAGCTCAAGGACGATTCATAGCAATCAGCCCCAGCATTTT	CASSRTIHSNQPQHF	TRBV5-8	TRBJ1-5	-	-
TGTGCCAGCAGGCGGACAGGGGAGGGGGAAAAACTGTTTTTT	CASRRTGEGEKLFF	TRBV5-6	TRBJ1-4	-	TRBD1
TGTGCCAGCAGTTTCCTCATGAGCGGACACACTGAAGCTTTCTTT	CASSFLMSGHTEAFF	TRBV27	TRBJ1-1	-	-
TGTGCCAGCAGTATCCGAGGCGACGAGCAGTACTTC	CASSIRGDEQYF	TRBV6-5	TRBJ2-7	-	-
TGTGCCAGCAGCTTAGAAGGGGTCGTGTACAATGAGCAGTTCTTC	CASSLEGVVYNEQFF	TRBV7-3	TRBJ2-1	-	-
TGTGCCAGCAGCGAGCGACCGTGGAATTCACCCCTCCACTTT	CASSERPWNSPLHF	TRBV7-2	TRBJ1-6	-	-
TGCAGTAACAGGGGGCTCGTTGAAGCTTTCTTT	CSNRGLVEAFF	TRBV20-1	TRBJ1-1	-	TRBD1
TGTGCCAGCAGCTCCAAGGGGGGATGGGCCGGGGAGCTGTTTTTT	CASSSKGGWAGELFF	TRBV7-6	TRBJ2-2	-	-